A single sample gave rise to the 6 T cell receptor beta chains below, sequenced in a study of blood T cell repertoires in COVID-19. The assay was immunoSEQ multiplex PCR, and TCRdb's table has in-frame clones only and misses some. The repertoire has about 200,000 clones, approximately 90% of them found once; the top ten carry 6%. Sequenced material: peripheral blood. The receptor set was obtained from a man in his forties with active or convalescent COVID-19.

About this clone: Other DNA sequences from this sample encode an identical CDR3 as well. The V call is TRBV7-2, the J call TRBJ2-1; the D is unclear. Looked up from germline, CDR1 is SGHTA and CDR2 is FQGNSA. V was trimmed by 2 bases and J by 7 bases, leaving 6 bases between them. This CDR3 spans 12 amino acids. The CDR3 DNA follows: TGTGCCAGCAGCTTAAGAGGTAATGAGCAGTTCTTC. Its translation is CASSLRGNEQFF.

This rearrangement joins TRBV2 to TRBJ1-3; D is possibly TRBD1 (5 bases). The CDR3 length is 14 residues. V shed 5 bases and J shed 4 bases, with 12 bases lying between them. Per germline, CDR1 SNHLY and CDR2 FYNNEI. CDR3 coding DNA: TGTGCCAGCAGTCCGACAGACAACGGAAACACCATATATTTT. Its translation is CASSPTDNGNTIYF.

The genes are TRBV21-1 and TRBJ1-4; the table's D call, TRBD1, was not checked against the DNA. TRBV21-1 is a known pseudogene. The CDR3 covers 15 residues. Here the CDR3 DNA reads TGTGCCAGCAGCAAAGAATCACAGGGGGCGGGAAAACTGTTTTTT. Amino acids: CASSKESQGAGKLFF.

The chain combines TRBV4-3 with TRBJ2-2; 10 positions agree with TRBD1. Germline-derived CDR1 and CDR2 are LGHNA and YSLEER. After removal of 4 bases from V and 6 bases from J, the junction contained 8 bases not matched to a gene. The CDR3 totals 16 residues. CDR3 loop: CASSRAGTGDPGELFF. In DNA, the CDR3 is TGCGCCAGCAGCCGCGCCGGGACAGGGGACCCCGGGGAGCTGTTTTTT.

The J gene is TRBJ2-7, the V gene TRBV6-2 or TRBV6-3; D not certain. The V end lost 5 bases, the J end lost 4 bases, and 6 bases lay between the germline ends. Germline values: CDR1 MNHEY, CDR2 SVGEGT. The CDR3 is 11 amino acids. For the CDR3, the DNA is TGTGCCAGCAGTGCAGTATACGAGCAGTACTTC. Translated: CASSAVYEQYF.

The CDR3 sequence: CASSHGTGVTNEKLFF. The CDR3 nucleotides are TGTGCCAGCAGCCATGGGACAGGGGTTACTAATGAAAAACTGTTTTTT. The chain uses TRBV7-9 and TRBJ1-4, with 10 positions matching TRBD1. The trim removed 5 bases at V and 2 bases at J, leaving 5 bases unmatched. The CDR3 is made up of 16 amino acids. Germline CDR1 SEHNR, CDR2 FQNEAQ (reference sequence).